This T cell receptor beta chain was captured in a study of blood T cell repertoires in COVID-19. Sequenced by immunoSEQ multiplex PCR; TCRdb stores in-frame clones only, minus some. Here the sample spans roughly 250,000 clones, 91% being singletons. The CDR3 consists of 12 residues. V was trimmed by 3 bases and J by 5 bases, leaving 7 bases between them. Germline lookup yields CDR1 ENHRY and CDR2 SYGVKD. Each participant's cohort was designated according to participant-reported clinical history. The source is a human donor in a cohort exposed to, infected with or recovered from COVID-19 (not recorded which). The donor label of this sample is uncertain. The V and J genes are TRBV10-3 and TRBJ2-5, with D maybe TRBD1 (6 bases). The sample comprised PBMCs or T cells enriched from blood (not recorded which). The DNA for the CDR3 is TGTGCCATCAGTGACAGGGGTGAGACCCAGTACTTC. Amino acid sequence: CAISDRGETQYF.